These T cell receptor beta chains were read from a single sample in a study of cytomegalovirus exposure and HLA in healthy donors. The method was immunoSEQ multiplex PCR; TCRdb's version includes in-frame clones alone and lacks a portion of them. The sample includes 100,000 to 150,000 clones, roughly 75% of them seen just once. Sequenced: PBMCs. The origin of the receptors is a woman aged 50 to 60 in good health and CMV-seronegative. Each CDR3 is given with its conserved first and last residue. Each record gives: J gene, CDR3 length, clone size, V gene, D gene, CDR3 protein, CDR3 DNA. D genes are given only for firm matches. Clone sizes are given selectively: once, few, many, or a class where the clone is expanded.

j_gene: TRBJ2-3
len: 14
abundance: -
v_gene: TRBV11-2
d_gene: TRBD2
CDR3aa: CASSQGTRVDTQYF
CDR3nt: TGTGCCAGCAGCCAGGGGACTAGGGTAGATACGCAGTATTTT

j_gene: TRBJ2-1
len: 12
abundance: -
v_gene: TRBV11-2
d_gene: TRBD2
CDR3aa: CASSATSVEQFF
CDR3nt: TGTGCCAGCAGCGCCACTAGCGTCGAGCAGTTCTTC

j_gene: TRBJ2-2
len: 14
abundance: few
v_gene: TRBV5-4
d_gene: -
CDR3aa: CASSFDRYGGELFF
CDR3nt: TGTGCCAGCAGCTTCGACAGGTACGGCGGGGAGCTGTTTTTT

j_gene: TRBJ2-7
len: 16
abundance: -
v_gene: TRBV6-4
d_gene: -
CDR3aa: CASSDSTGSSRYEQYF
CDR3nt: TGTGCCAGCAGTGACTCGACCGGATCTAGCCGATACGAGCAGTACTTC

j_gene: TRBJ2-7
len: 15
abundance: -
v_gene: TRBV7-2
d_gene: -
CDR3aa: CASSLVSTSSYEQYF
CDR3nt: TGTGCCAGCAGCTTAGTTAGTACTAGCTCCTACGAGCAGTACTTC

j_gene: TRBJ2-1
len: 13
abundance: -
v_gene: TRBV9
d_gene: -
CDR3aa: CASSPGTYNEQFF
CDR3nt: TGTGCCAGCAGCCCCGGGACCTACAATGAGCAGTTCTTC

j_gene: TRBJ2-7
len: 16
abundance: once
v_gene: TRBV5-1
d_gene: -
CDR3aa: CASSAKTVWDSYEQYF
CDR3nt: TGCGCCAGCAGCGCCAAGACAGTATGGGACTCCTACGAGCAGTACTTC

j_gene: TRBJ1-2
len: 14
abundance: few
v_gene: TRBV18
d_gene: -
CDR3aa: CASSPTDGPGGYTF
CDR3nt: TGTGCCAGCTCACCAACCGACGGACCGGGGGGCTACACCTTC

j_gene: TRBJ1-2
len: 14
abundance: -
v_gene: TRBV28
d_gene: -
CDR3aa: CASSLMAPRYGYTF
CDR3nt: TGTGCCAGCAGTTTAATGGCACCCCGCTATGGCTACACCTTC

j_gene: TRBJ1-5
len: 14
abundance: few
v_gene: TRBV2
d_gene: -
CDR3aa: CASSDSYSNQPQHF
CDR3nt: TGTGCCAGCAGTGACAGTTATAGCAATCAGCCCCAGCATTTT

j_gene: TRBJ2-1
len: 15
abundance: -
v_gene: TRBV7-8
d_gene: -
CDR3aa: CASSSIQGRDNEQFF
CDR3nt: TGTGCCAGCAGCTCAATCCAGGGCCGGGACAATGAGCAGTTCTTC

j_gene: TRBJ1-5
len: 14
abundance: -
v_gene: TRBV25-1
d_gene: -
CDR3aa: CASSGAGNYQPQHF
CDR3nt: TGTGCCAGCAGTGGAGCGGGGAACTATCAGCCCCAGCATTTT

j_gene: TRBJ2-5
len: 15
abundance: -
v_gene: TRBV28
d_gene: TRBD2
CDR3aa: CASSLAGGTKETQYF
CDR3nt: TGTGCCAGCAGTTTGGCGGGAGGGACTAAAGAGACCCAGTACTTC

j_gene: TRBJ2-7
len: 13
abundance: -
v_gene: TRBV5-6
d_gene: TRBD2
CDR3aa: CASSRDYAYEQYF
CDR3nt: TGTGCCAGCAGCAGGGACTACGCCTACGAGCAGTACTTC

j_gene: TRBJ2-7
len: 16
abundance: few
v_gene: TRBV18
d_gene: TRBD2
CDR3aa: CASSPEGLARAYEQYF
CDR3nt: TGTGCCAGCTCACCAGAGGGACTAGCGCGGGCCTACGAGCAGTACTTC

j_gene: TRBJ2-1
len: 13
abundance: -
v_gene: TRBV4-3
d_gene: -
CDR3aa: CASSQGGYNEQFF
CDR3nt: TGCGCCAGCAGCCAAGGAGGTTACAATGAGCAGTTCTTC

j_gene: TRBJ1-2
len: 15
abundance: -
v_gene: TRBV6-5
d_gene: TRBD1
CDR3aa: CASSPPGQGAHGYTF
CDR3nt: TGTGCCAGCAGTCCACCCGGACAGGGGGCCCATGGCTACACCTTC

j_gene: TRBJ2-5
len: 12
abundance: once
v_gene: TRBV29-1
d_gene: -
CDR3aa: CSVGPGQETQYF
CDR3nt: TGCAGCGTTGGGCCGGGCCAAGAGACCCAGTACTTC

j_gene: TRBJ2-7
len: 15
abundance: -
v_gene: TRBV4-3
d_gene: TRBD2
CDR3aa: CASSQVLAGAYEQYF
CDR3nt: TGCGCCAGCAGCCAAGTTCTAGCGGGAGCCTACGAGCAGTACTTC

j_gene: TRBJ2-5
len: 14
abundance: -
v_gene: TRBV14
d_gene: TRBD1
CDR3aa: CASSLDRAQETQYF
CDR3nt: TGTGCCAGTTCCCTCGACAGGGCCCAAGAGACCCAGTACTTC

j_gene: TRBJ2-3
len: 18
abundance: -
v_gene: TRBV7-8
d_gene: TRBD1
CDR3aa: CASSTLAAGTGWADTQYF
CDR3nt: TGTGCCAGCAGCACCCTAGCTGCGGGGACAGGGTGGGCGGATACGCAGTATTTT

j_gene: TRBJ1-1
len: 15
abundance: few
v_gene: TRBV19
d_gene: -
CDR3aa: CASSWGEQSNTEAFF
CDR3nt: TGTGCCAGTAGCTGGGGAGAGCAATCGAACACTGAAGCTTTCTTT